The present TCR beta chain was sequenced within a study of blood T cell repertoires in COVID-19. Study-level background: T cells, B-cell-depleted T cells, or PBMCs provided the cDNA or gDNA that served as material.

Per germline, CDR1 MRHNA and CDR2 SNTAGT. Trimming removed 3 bases from V and 4 bases from J, with 15 bases in between. This CDR3 is built from 15 residues. Repertoires were generated with immunoSEQ multiplex PCR, while TCRdb's copy carries only in-frame clones and drops some. This sample has over 200,000 clones; 70% to 90% occur once, and the top ten carry approximately 2%. Cohort placement rested on clinical history that participants reported themselves. This receptor was identified in a woman aged 45-59 years who had recovered from COVID-19. V is TRBV6-4 and J is TRBJ1-2, with TRBD1 as a possible D gene (5 bases). Source material: PBMCs or T cells enriched from blood (not recorded which). CDR3 protein: CASSEMGGSTYGYTF. The CDR3 DNA is TGTGCCAGCAGTGAGATGGGGGGGTCTACCTATGGCTACACCTTC.